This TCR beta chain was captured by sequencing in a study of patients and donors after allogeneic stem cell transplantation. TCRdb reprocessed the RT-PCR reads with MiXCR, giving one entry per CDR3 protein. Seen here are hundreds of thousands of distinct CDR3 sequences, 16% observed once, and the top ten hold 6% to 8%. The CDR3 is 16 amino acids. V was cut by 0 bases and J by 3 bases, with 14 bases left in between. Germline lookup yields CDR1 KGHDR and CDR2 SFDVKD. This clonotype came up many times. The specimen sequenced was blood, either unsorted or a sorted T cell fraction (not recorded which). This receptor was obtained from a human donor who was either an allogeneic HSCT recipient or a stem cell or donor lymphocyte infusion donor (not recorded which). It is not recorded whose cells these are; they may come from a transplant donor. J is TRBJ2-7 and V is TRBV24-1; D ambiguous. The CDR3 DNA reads TGTGCCACCAGTGATTTGTATCGTCCTCGCCGCTACGAGCAGTACTTC. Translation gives CATSDLYRPRRYEQYF.